This T cell receptor beta chain stems from a study of cytomegalovirus exposure and HLA in healthy donors. Overall study results and limits: The authors excluded some V segments, including TRBV6-2 and TRBV6-3, as indistinguishable. Researchers reported in a later analysis that a missense DCLRE1C variant was tied to TCR beta V- and J-gene trimming. For cytomegalovirus status, the classifier reportedly gave diagnoses with high specificity and sensitivity.

A word on this clone: Its antigen is as yet unknown.

V was clipped by 3 bases and J by 3 bases, with 14 bases between them. Germline CDR1 is LNHDA and CDR2 is SQIVND (reference sequence). This CDR3 has 15 amino acids. The study sampled nominally healthy donors, though unrecorded immune exposures were likely. PCR involved 60 Vbeta and 13 Jbeta primers. This table comes from immunoSEQ multiplex PCR, and its TCRdb copy is limited to in-frame clones, with some not included. Of 150,000 to 200,000 clones in the sample, roughly four fifths were seen once. Sequenced: PBMCs. The J gene is TRBJ1-2, the V gene TRBV19; a weak D match, TRBD1 (6 bases). This TCR was sampled from a woman in her forties in good health and CMV-seronegative. CDR3 in DNA: TGTGCCAGTAGTATGTGGGGGGGCGCAGACTATGGCTACACCTTC. Protein sequence: CASSMWGGADYGYTF.